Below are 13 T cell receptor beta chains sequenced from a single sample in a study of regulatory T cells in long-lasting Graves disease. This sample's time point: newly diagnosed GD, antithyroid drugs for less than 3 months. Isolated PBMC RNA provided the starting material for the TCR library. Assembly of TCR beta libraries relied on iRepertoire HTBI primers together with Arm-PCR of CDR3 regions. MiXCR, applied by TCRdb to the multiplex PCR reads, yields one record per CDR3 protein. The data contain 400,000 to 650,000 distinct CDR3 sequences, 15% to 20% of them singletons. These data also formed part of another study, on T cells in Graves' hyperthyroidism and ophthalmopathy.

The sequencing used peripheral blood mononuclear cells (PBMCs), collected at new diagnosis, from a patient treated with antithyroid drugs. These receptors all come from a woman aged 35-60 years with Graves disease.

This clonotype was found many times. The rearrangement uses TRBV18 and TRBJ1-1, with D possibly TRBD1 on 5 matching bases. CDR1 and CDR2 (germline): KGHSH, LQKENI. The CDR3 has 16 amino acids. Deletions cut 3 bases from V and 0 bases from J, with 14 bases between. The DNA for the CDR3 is TGTGCCAGCTCACCGAGACCGACAGTAATGAACACTGAAGCTTTCTTT. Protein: CASSPRPTVMNTEAFF.

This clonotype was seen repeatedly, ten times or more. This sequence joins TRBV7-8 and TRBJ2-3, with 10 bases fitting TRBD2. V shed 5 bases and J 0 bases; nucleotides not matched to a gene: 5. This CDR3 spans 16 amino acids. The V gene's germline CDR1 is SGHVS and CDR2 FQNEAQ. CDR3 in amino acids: CASSPGLAASTDTQYF. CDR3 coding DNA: TGTGCCAGCAGCCCTGGACTAGCGGCTAGCACAGATACGCAGTATTTT. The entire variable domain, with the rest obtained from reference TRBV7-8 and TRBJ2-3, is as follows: GAGVSQSPRYKVAKRGQDVALRCDPISGHVSLFWYQQALGQGPEFLTYFQNEAQLDKSGLPSDRFFAERPEGSVSTLKIQRTQQEDSAVYLCASSPGLAASTDTQYFGPGTRLTVL.

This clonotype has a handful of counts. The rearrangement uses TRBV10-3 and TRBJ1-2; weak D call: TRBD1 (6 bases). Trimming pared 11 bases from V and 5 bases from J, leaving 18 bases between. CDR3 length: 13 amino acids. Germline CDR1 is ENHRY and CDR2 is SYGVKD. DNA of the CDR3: TGTGCCTCCTCGTGGGACACGTATTATGGCTACACCTTC. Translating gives CASSWDTYYGYTF.

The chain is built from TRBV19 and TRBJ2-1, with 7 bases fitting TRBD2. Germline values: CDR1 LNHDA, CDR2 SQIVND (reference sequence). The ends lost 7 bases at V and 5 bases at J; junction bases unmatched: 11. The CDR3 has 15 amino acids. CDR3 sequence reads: CASTHRWEGHNEQFF. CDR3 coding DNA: TGTGCCAGTACCCATAGATGGGAGGGCCACAATGAGCAGTTCTTC.

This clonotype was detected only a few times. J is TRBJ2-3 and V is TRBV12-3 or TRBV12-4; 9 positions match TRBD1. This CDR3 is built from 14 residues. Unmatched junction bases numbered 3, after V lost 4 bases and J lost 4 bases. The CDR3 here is CASSWRQGADTQYF. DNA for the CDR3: TGTGCCAGCAGTTGGAGACAGGGGGCAGATACGCAGTATTTT.

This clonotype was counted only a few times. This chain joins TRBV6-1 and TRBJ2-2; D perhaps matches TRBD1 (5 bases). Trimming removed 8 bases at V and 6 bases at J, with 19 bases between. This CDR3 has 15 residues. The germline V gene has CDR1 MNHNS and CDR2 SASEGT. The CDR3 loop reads CASGLGQGRSGELFF. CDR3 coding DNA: TGTGCCAGCGGGCTGGGGCAGGGAAGGTCCGGGGAGCTGTTTTTT.

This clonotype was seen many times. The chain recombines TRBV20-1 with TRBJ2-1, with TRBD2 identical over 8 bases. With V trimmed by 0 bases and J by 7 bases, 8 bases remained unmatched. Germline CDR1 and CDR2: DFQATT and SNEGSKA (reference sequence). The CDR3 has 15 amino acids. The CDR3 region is CSARDFGGAVNEQFF. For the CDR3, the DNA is TGCAGTGCTAGAGATTTCGGGGGGGCGGTGAATGAGCAGTTCTTC.

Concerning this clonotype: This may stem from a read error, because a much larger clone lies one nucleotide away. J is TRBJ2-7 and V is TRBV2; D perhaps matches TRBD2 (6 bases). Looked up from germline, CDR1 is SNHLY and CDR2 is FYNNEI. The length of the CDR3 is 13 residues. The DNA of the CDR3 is TGTGCCAGCAGCTTGGGACTCGGCGGCGAGCGGTACTTC. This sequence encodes CASSLGLGGERYF.

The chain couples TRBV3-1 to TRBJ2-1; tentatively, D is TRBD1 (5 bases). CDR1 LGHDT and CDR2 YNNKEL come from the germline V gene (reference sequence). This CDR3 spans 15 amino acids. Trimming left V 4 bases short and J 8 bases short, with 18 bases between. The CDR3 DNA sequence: TGTGCCAGCAGCCCTCCGGGCAGCAGGGTCGATGAGCAGTTCTTC. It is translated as CASSPPGSRVDEQFF.

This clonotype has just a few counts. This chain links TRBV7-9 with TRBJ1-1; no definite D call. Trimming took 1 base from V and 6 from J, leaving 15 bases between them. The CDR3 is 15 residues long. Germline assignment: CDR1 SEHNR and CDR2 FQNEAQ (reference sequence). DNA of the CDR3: TGTGCCAGCAGCTTAGACCCAGCAAGGGCCCCTGAAGCTTTCTTT. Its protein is CASSLDPARAPEAFF.

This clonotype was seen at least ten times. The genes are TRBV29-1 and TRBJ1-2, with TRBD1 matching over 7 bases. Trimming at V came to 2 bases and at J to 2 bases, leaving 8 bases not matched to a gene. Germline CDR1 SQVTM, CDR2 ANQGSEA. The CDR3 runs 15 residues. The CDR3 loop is CSVEPGTASNYGYTF. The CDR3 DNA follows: TGCAGCGTTGAACCTGGGACAGCCTCAAACTATGGCTACACCTTC.

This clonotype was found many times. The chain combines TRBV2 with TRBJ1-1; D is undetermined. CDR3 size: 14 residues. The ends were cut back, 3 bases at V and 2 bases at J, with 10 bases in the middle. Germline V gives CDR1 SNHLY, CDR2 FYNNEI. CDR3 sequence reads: CASSDEIPNTEAFF. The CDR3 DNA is TGTGCCAGCAGTGACGAAATCCCAAACACTGAAGCTTTCTTT.

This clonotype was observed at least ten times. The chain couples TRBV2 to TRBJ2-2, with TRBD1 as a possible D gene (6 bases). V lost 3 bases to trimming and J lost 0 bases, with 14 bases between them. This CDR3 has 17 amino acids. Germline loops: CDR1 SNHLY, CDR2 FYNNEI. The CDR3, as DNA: TGTGCCAGCAGTGACCCGGACAGCTTCGCGAACACCGGGGAGCTGTTTTTT. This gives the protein CASSDPDSFANTGELFF.